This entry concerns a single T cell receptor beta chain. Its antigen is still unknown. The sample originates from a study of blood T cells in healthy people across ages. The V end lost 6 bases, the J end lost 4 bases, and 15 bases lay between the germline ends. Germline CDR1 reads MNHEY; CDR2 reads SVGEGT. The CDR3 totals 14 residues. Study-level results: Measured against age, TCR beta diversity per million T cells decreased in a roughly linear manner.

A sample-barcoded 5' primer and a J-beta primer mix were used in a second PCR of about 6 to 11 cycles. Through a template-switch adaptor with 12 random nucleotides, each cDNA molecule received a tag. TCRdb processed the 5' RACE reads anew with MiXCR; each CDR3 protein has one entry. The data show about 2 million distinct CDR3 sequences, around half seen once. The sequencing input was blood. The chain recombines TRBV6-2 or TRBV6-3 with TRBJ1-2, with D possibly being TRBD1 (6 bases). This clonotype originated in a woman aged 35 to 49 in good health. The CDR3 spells CASSDTGFGYGYTF. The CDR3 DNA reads TGTGCCAGCAGCGATACAGGGTTTGGCTATGGCTACACCTTC.